The 5 T cell receptor beta chains below were found in one sample sequenced in a study of blood T cell repertoires in COVID-19. Sequencing was performed with immunoSEQ multiplex PCR; in TCRdb, only in-frame clones are kept and a portion is missing. The sample lists about 46,000 clones; about 86% were seen once. The sequencing sample was made of PBMCs or T cells enriched from blood (not recorded which). Receptors originate from a woman in her fifties or sixties who had recovered from COVID-19.

This chain uses TRBV7-2 with TRBJ2-3; the D gene is possibly TRBD2 (7 bases). The CDR3 loop spans 15 amino acids. The V gene lost 0 bases and the J gene lost 10 bases, with 17 bases spanning the gap. Germline CDR1 SGHTA, CDR2 FQGNSA. The DNA for the CDR3 is TGTGCCAGCAGCTTAGCGCGCGGGGGCCAAGCTTCGCAGTATTTT. Amino acids: CASSLARGGQASQYF.

The chain joins TRBV2 to TRBJ1-4; perhaps TRBD1 as D (5 bases). Germline lookup yields CDR1 SNHLY and CDR2 FYNNEI. Trimming pared 8 bases from V and 5 bases from J, leaving 15 bases between. The CDR3 is 14 residues long. In nucleotides, the CDR3 is TGTGCCAGCTCCCGCCAGGGTAGGAATGAAAAACTGTTTTTT. It yields the protein CASSRQGRNEKLFF.

V gene TRBV5-5 combines with J gene TRBJ2-1; D is perhaps TRBD1 (6 bases). This CDR3 spans 15 amino acids. V was clipped by 0 bases and J by 7 bases, with 14 bases between them. Germline CDR1 SGHKS, CDR2 YYEKEE (reference sequence). The CDR3 spells CASSLEAGVENEQFF. The DNA of the CDR3 is TGTGCCAGCAGCTTGGAGGCAGGGGTGGAAAATGAGCAGTTCTTC.

This sequence joins TRBV7-2 and TRBJ2-7; 9 bases are shared with TRBD2. CDR1 SGHTA and CDR2 FQGNSA come from the germline V gene. With V trimmed by 3 bases and J by 3 bases, 6 bases remained unmatched. The CDR3 runs 15 residues. For the CDR3, the DNA is TGTGCCAGCAGCTTCTCCGGGACTAGCAGCTACGAGCAGTACTTC. Protein: CASSFSGTSSYEQYF.

This sequence joins TRBV27 and TRBJ1-5, with D possibly being TRBD1 (6 bases). This CDR3 is built from 16 residues. Germline CDR1 and CDR2: MNHEY and SMNVEV (reference sequence). V lost 6 bases, J lost 0 bases, and 15 bases lay in between. The CDR3 nucleotides read TGTGCCAGCAGCCCAGGGGCGGGTGGTAGCAATCAGCCCCAGCATTTT. It specifies CASSPGAGGSNQPQHF.